Sequencing of this T cell receptor (beta chain) was carried out in a study of spatial heterogeneity in lung cancer. The V gene lost 0 bases and the J gene lost 14 bases, with 20 bases spanning the gap. The CDR3 is 16 amino acids. Germline CDR1 reads LGHNA; CDR2 reads YSLEER. There are many counts of this clonotype. What it recognizes is unknown. Notes on the study in general: Among blood samples, ubiquitous expanded tumor TCRs appeared more at resection than at follow-up.

Time point given: sample taken at primary tumor resection. TCRdb analysed the 5' RACE reads with MiXCR anew, one entry per CDR3 protein. The top ten hold 25% to 30% of the sample, which has about 38,000 distinct CDR3 sequences, 7.5% to 8% seen once. The sample was PBMCs, taken at surgery. The sequence was collected from a male donor with early-stage non-small cell lung cancer. V gene TRBV4-3 combines with J gene TRBJ1-6; no clear D. The CDR3 loop is CASSQDFRGLELTLHF. CDR3 nucleotide sequence: TGCGCCAGCAGCCAAGATTTCCGCGGGTTGGAATTGACCCTCCACTTT.